This T cell receptor beta chain comes out of a study of T cell repertoires in cytomegalovirus infection. Overall study: Recently identified HLA-C-restricted CMV epitopes were among the peptides used.

With respect to this clonotype: Its antigen is still unknown.

TCRdb independently ran MiXCR on the reads; one entry per CDR3 protein. The sample includes about 830,000 distinct CDR3 sequences, around a third of them seen just once. Findings of the study overall: In two of eight donors, the top clonotype was HLA-C-restricted CMV-specific.

In germline, CDR1 is ENHRY, CDR2 SYGVKD. The CDR3 is made up of 13 amino acids. V lost 11 bases to trimming and J lost 1 base, with 14 bases between them. The sample here was cultured CD8+ T cells from PBMCs, taken from culture after CMV antigen stimulation. The TCR originated in a human donor in good health (CMV status not recorded). Some clones in this sample may be carry-over from other donors' samples. V usage is TRBV10-3 and J usage is TRBJ1-1, with D hard to call. The CDR3 DNA is TGTGCCGTACACCGGGGAAAGAACACTGAAGCTTTCTTT. Protein product: CAVHRGKNTEAFF.